What follows describes a single T cell receptor (beta chain). Possible read error: a much larger clone is one base away. The CDR3 sequence is 14 residues long. Trimming removed 5 bases from V and 2 bases from J, with 13 bases in between. These data belong to a study of T-cell reconstitution after alpha-beta-depleted transplantation in children. Library preparation (for TCRbeta) was performed with unique molecular identifiers. MiXCR, applied by TCRdb to the PCR reads, yields one record per CDR3 protein. Of about 610,000 distinct CDR3 sequences in the sample, under 12% were seen once. This receptor was obtained from a human donor who donated a stem cell graft to a child with acute myeloid leukemia. The specimen was PBMCs from the stem cell graft donor, collected from the stem cell graft. This chain joins TRBV12-3 or TRBV12-4 and TRBJ2-7, with D possibly matching TRBD1 (5 bases). CDR3 protein: CASSRVQATYEQYF. The CDR3 DNA is TGTGCCAGCAGTCGGGTACAGGCGACCTACGAGCAGTACTTC.